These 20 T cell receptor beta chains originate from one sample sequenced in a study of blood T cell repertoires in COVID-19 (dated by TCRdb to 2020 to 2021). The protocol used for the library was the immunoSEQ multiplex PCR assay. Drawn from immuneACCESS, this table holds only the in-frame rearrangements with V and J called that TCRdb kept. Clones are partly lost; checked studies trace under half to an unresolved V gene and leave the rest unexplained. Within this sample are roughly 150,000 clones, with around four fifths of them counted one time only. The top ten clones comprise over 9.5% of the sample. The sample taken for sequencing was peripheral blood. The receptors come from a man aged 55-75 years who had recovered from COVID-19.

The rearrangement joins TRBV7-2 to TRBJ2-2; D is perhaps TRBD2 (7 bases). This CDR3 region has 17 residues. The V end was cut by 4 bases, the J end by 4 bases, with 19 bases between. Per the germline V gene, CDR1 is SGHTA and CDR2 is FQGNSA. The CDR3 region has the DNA TGTGCCAGCAGCTACCCAAGGGGGGGCCTGAGCACCGGGGAGCTGTTTTTT. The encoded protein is CASSYPRGGLSTGELFF.

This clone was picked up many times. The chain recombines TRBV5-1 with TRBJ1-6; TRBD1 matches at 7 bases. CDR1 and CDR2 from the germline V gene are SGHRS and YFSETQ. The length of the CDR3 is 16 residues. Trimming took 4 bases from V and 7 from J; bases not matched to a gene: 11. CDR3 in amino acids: CASSRTTGEGNSPLHF. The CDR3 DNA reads TGCGCCAGCAGCCGTACTACAGGGGAAGGCAATTCACCCCTCCACTTT.

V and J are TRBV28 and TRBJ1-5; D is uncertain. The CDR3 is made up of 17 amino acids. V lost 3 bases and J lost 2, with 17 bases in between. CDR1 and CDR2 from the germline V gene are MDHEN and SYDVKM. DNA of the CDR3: TGTGCCAGCAGTTTGGCCCGAGAGGGTCAGGGCAATCAGCCCCAGCATTTT. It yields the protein CASSLAREGQGNQPQHF. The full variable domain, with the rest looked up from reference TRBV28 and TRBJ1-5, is DVKVTQSSRYLVKRTGEKVFLECVQDMDHENMFWYRQDPGLGLRLIYFSYDVKMKEKGDIPEGYSVSREKKERFSLILESASTNQTSMYLCASSLAREGQGNQPQHFGDGTRLSIL.

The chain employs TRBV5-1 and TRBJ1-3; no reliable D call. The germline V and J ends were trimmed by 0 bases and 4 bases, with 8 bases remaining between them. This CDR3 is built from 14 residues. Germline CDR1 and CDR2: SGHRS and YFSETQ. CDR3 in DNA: TGCGCCAGCAGCTTGGCGGCAGCGGGAAACACCATATATTTT. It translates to CASSLAAAGNTIYF. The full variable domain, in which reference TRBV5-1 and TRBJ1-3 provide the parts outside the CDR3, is KAGVTQTPRYLIKTRGQQVTLSCSPISGHRSVSWYQQTPGQGLQFLFEYFSETQRNKGNFPGRFSGRQFSNSRSEMNVSTLELGDSALYLCASSLAAAGNTIYFGEGSWLTVV.

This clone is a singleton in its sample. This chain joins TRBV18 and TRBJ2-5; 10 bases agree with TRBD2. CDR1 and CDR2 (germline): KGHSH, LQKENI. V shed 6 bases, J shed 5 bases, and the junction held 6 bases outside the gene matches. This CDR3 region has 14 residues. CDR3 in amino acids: CASSDLAGVETQYF. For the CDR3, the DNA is TGTGCCAGCTCCGATCTAGCGGGAGTGGAGACCCAGTACTTC.

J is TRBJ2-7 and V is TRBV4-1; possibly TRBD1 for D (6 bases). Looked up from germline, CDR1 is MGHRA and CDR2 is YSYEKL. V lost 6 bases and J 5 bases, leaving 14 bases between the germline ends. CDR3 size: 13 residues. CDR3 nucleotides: TGCGCCAGCAGAATGCAGGGGAGCGACGAGCAGTACTTC. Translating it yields CASRMQGSDEQYF.

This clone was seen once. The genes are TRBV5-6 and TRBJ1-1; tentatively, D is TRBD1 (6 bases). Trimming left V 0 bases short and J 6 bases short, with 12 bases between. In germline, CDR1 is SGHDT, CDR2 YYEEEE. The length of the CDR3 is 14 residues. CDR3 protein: CASSLEVDSSEAFF. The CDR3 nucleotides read TGTGCCAGCAGCTTGGAGGTGGACAGCTCTGAAGCTTTCTTT.

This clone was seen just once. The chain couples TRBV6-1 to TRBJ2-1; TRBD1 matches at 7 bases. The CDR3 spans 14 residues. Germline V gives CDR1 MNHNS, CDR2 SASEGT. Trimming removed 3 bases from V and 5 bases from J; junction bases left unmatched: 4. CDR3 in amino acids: CASSEPGQNNEQFF. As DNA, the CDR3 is TGTGCCAGCAGTGAGCCGGGACAGAACAATGAGCAGTTCTTC.

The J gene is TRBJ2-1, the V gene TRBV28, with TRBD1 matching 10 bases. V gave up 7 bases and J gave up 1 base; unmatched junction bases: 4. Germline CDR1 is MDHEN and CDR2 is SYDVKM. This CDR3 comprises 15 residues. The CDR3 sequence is CASTWGQGSYNEQFF. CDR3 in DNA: TGTGCCAGCACCTGGGGACAGGGGTCCTACAATGAGCAGTTCTTC.

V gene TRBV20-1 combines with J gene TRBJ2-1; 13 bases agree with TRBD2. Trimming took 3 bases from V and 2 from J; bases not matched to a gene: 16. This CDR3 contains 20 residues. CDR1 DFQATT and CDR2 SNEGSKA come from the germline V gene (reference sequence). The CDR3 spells CSASSSGTSGIRRAYNEQFF. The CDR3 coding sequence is TGCAGTGCTAGTTCTTCCGGGACTAGCGGGATCCGTCGGGCCTACAATGAGCAGTTCTTC.

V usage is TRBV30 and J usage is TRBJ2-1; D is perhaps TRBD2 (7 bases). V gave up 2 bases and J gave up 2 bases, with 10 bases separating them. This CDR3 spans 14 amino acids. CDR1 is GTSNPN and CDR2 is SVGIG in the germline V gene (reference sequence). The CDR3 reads CAWSRGAAYNEQFF. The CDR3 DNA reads TGTGCCTGGAGTCGGGGGGCCGCCTACAATGAGCAGTTCTTC. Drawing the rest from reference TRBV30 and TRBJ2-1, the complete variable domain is SQTIHQWPATLVQPVGSPLSLECTVEGTSNPNLYWYRQAAGRGLQLLFYSVGIGQISSEVPQNLSASRPQDRQFILSSKKLLLSDSGFYLCAWSRGAAYNEQFFGPGTRLTVL.

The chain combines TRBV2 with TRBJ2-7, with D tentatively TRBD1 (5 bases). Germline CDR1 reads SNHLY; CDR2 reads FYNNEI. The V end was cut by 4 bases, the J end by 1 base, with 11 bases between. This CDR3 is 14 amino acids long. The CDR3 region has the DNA TGTGCCAGCAGTGGGACATCCGATTCCTACGAGCAGTACTTC. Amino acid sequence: CASSGTSDSYEQYF.

CDR3 in amino acids: CSATLAARAYF. DNA of the CDR3: TGCAGTGCTACCCTAGCGGCCCGGGCGTATTTT. The V call is TRBV20-1, the J call TRBJ2-3; the match to TRBD2 covers 7 bases. Trimming cost V 4 bases and J 14 bases; bases outside gene matches: 9. CDR3 size: 11 residues. Per the germline V gene, CDR1 is DFQATT and CDR2 is SNEGSKA (reference sequence).

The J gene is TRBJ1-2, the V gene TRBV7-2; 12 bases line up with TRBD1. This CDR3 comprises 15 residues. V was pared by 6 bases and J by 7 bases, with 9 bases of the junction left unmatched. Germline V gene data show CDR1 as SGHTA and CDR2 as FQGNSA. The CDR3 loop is CASREGTGGEGGYTF. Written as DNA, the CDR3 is TGTGCCAGCAGAGAGGGGACAGGGGGCGAAGGTGGCTACACCTTC.

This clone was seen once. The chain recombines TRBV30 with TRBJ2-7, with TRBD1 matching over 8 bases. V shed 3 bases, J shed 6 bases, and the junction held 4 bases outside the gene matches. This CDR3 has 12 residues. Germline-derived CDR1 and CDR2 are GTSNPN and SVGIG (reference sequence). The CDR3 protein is CAWRDRVSEQYF. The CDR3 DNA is TGTGCCTGGAGGGACAGGGTGAGCGAGCAGTACTTC.

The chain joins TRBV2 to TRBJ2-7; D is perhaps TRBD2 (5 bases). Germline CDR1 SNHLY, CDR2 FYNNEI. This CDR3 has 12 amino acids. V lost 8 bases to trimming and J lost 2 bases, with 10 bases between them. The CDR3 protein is CASGQRPYEQYF. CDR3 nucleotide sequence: TGTGCCAGCGGGCAGCGGCCCTACGAGCAGTACTTC.

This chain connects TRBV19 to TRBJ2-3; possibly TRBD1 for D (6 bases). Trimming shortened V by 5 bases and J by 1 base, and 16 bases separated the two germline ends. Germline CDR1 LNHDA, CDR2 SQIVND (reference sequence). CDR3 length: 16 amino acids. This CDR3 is CASSGGQRIGTDTQYF. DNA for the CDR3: TGTGCCAGTAGTGGCGGACAGAGGATCGGCACAGATACGCAGTATTTT.

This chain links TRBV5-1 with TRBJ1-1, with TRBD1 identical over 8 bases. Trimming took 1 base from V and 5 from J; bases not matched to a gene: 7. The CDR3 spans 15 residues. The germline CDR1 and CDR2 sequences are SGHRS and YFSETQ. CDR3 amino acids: CASSLTGQGGTEAFF. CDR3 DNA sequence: TGCGCCAGCAGCTTGACCGGACAGGGTGGAACTGAAGCTTTCTTT.

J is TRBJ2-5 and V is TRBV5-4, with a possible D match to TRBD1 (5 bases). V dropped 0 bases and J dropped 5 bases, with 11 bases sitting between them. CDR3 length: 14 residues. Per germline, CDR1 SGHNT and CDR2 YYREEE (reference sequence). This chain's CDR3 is CASSLAGMEETQYF. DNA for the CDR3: TGTGCCAGCAGCTTGGCAGGGATGGAGGAGACCCAGTACTTC.

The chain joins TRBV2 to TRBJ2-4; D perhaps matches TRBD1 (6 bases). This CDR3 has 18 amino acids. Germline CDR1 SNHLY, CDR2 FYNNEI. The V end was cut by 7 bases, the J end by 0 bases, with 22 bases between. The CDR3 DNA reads TGTGCCAGCACCGAGACATTTCAACAGGGTATAGCCAAAAACATTCAGTACTTC. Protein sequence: CASTETFQQGIAKNIQYF.